Sequencing of this TCR beta chain was carried out in a study of OX40 agonist ivuxolimab in advanced cancers. Study-level information: Among those enrolled, mean age was about 62 years (range roughly 20 to 80) and about 82% were male.

Overall study findings and caveats: Within 6 weeks, CD4+ and CD8+ blood T cells expanded clonally at 0.1 to 3.0 mg/kg. The study found among the lowest clonal expansion in partial responders at 0.1-3.0 mg/kg.

Assay: immunoSEQ multiplex PCR; the TCRdb copy retains only in-frame clones and omits some. The data hold 30,000 to 45,000 clones, with 80% to 95% observed a single time. On this clone: Antigen unknown.

CDR3 length: 14 amino acids. In germline, CDR1 is SGDLS, CDR2 YYNGEE. V shed 0 bases and J shed 8 bases, with 13 bases lying between them. The rearrangement joins TRBV9 to TRBJ2-3, with D tentatively TRBD2 (6 bases). The TCR was taken from an adult with an advanced solid tumor such as melanoma, head and neck, liver or kidney cancer. The sample here was CD4+ or CD8+ T cells sorted from blood, taken in a trial of the OX40 agonist ivuxolimab. The CDR3 is CASSVEGLGGTQYF. Written as DNA, the CDR3 is TGTGCCAGCAGCGTAGAGGGCCTCGGGGGTACGCAGTATTTT.